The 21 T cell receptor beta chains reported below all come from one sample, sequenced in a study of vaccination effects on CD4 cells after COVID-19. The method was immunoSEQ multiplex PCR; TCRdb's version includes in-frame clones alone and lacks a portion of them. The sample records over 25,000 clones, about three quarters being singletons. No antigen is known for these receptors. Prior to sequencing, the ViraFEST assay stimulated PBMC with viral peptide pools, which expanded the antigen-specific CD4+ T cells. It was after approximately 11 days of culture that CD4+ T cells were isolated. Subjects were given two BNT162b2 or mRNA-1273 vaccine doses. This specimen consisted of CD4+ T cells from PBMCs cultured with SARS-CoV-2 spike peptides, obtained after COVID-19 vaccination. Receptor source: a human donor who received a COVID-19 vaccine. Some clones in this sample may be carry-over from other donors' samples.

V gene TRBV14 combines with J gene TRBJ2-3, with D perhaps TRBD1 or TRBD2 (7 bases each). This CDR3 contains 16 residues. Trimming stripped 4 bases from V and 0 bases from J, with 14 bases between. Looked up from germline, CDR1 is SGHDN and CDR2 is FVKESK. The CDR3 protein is CASSLGGTESTDTQYF. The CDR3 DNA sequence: TGTGCCAGCAGCCTCGGGGGGACAGAAAGCACAGATACGCAGTATTTT.

The CDR3 DNA sequence: TGTGCCAGCAGACGGGTACAGGAGACCCAGTACTTC. This encodes CASRRVQETQYF. V and J are TRBV2 and TRBJ2-5, with no clear D. Germline lookup yields CDR1 SNHLY and CDR2 FYNNEI. With 6 bases removed from V and 5 bases from J, the gap between germline ends came to 10 bases. The CDR3 spans 12 residues.

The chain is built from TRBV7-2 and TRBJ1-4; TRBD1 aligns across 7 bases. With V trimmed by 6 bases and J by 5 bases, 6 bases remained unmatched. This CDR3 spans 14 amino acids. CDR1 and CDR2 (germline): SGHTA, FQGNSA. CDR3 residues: CASSRDRTNEKLFF. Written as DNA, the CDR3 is TGTGCCAGCAGTCGGGACAGAACCAATGAAAAACTGTTTTTT.

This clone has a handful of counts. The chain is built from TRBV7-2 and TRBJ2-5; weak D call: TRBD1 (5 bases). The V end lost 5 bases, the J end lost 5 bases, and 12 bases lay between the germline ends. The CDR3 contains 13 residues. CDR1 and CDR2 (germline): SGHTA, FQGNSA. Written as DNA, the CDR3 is TGTGCCAGCAGCCCCAGGGTTACGGAGACCCAGTACTTC. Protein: CASSPRVTETQYF.

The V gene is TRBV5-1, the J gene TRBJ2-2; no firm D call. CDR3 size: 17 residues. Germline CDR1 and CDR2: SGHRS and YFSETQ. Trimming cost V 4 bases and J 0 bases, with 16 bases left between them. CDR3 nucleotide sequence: TGCGCCAGCAGCCTACCCCCCGGTCTTTCGAACACCGGGGAGCTGTTTTTT. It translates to CASSLPPGLSNTGELFF.

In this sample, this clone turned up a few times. CDR3: CASSLGTGSYEQYV. The CDR3 DNA is TGTGCCAGCTCACTCGGGACGGGGTCCTACGAGCAGTACGTC. V and J are TRBV18 and TRBJ2-7; D may correspond to TRBD1 or TRBD2 (5 bases each). There are 14 residues in the CDR3. V was shortened by 4 bases and J by 1 base, with 11 bases between the two germline ends. Germline CDR1 KGHSH, CDR2 LQKENI.

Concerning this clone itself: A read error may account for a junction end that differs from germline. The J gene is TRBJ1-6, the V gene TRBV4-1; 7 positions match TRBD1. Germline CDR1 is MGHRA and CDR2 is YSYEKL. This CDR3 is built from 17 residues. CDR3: CASSHPKPGGDNSPLHF. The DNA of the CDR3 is TGCGCCAGCAGCCACCCCAAGCCAGGGGGGGATAACTCACCCCTCCACTTT.

The CDR3 sequence is CASSPSGTTRGAFF. In DNA form, the CDR3 reads TGTGCCAGCTCACCCTCTGGGACAACTCGGGGAGCTTTCTTT. This chain joins TRBV18 and TRBJ1-1, with a possible D match to TRBD1 (6 bases). V was trimmed by 3 bases and J by 10 bases, leaving 18 bases between them. The germline V gene has CDR1 KGHSH and CDR2 LQKENI. This CDR3 has 14 amino acids.

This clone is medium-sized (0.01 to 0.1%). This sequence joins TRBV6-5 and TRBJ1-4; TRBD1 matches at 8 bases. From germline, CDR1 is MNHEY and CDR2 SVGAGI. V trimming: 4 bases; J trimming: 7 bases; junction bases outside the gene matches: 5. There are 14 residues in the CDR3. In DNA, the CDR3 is TGTGCCAGCAGTTCGGGACAGGACGCTGAAAAACTGTTTTTT. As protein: CASSSGQDAEKLFF.

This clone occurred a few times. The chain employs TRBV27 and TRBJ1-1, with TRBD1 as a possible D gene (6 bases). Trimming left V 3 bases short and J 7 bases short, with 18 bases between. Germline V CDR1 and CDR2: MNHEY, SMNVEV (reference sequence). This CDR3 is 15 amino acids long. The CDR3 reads CASSFRRGGQDEAFF. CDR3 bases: TGTGCCAGCAGTTTCCGGCGCGGGGGGCAGGATGAAGCTTTCTTT.

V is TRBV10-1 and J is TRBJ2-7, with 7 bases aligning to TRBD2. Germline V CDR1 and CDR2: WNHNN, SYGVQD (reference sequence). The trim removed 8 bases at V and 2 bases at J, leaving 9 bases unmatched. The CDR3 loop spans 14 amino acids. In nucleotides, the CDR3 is TGCGCCAGCTACGGGAGCGGGGCTACCTACGAGCAGTACGTC. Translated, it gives CASYGSGATYEQYV.

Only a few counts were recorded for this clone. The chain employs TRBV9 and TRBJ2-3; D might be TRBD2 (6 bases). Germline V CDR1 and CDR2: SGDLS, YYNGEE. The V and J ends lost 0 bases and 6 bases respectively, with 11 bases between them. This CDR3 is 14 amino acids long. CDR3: CASSVGVGRDTQYF. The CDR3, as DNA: TGTGCCAGCAGCGTAGGTGTAGGGAGGGATACGCAGTATTTT.

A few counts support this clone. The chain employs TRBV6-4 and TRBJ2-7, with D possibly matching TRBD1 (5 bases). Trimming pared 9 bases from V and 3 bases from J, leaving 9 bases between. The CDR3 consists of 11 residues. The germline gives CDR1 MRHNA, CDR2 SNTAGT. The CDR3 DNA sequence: TGTGCCAGTGTGGGGCGCTACGAGCAGTACGTC. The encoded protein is CASVGRYEQYV.

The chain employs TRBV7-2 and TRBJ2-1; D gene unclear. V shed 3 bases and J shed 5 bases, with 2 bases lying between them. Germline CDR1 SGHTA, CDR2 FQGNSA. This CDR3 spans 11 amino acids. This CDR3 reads CASSLHNEQFF. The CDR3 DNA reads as TGTGCCAGCAGCTTGCACAATGAGCAGTTCTTC.

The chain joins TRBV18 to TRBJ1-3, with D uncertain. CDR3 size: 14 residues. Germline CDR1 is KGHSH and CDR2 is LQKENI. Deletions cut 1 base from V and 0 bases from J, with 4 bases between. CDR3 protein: CASSPQDSGNTIYF. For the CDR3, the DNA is TGTGCCAGCTCACCACAGGACTCTGGAAACACCATATATTTT.

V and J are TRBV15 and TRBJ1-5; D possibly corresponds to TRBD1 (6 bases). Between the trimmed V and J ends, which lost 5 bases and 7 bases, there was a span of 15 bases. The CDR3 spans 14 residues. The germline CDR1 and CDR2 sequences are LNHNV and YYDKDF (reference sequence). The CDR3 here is CATSPRTVVQPQHF. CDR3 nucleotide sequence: TGTGCCACCAGCCCTCGGACAGTAGTGCAGCCCCAGCATTTT.

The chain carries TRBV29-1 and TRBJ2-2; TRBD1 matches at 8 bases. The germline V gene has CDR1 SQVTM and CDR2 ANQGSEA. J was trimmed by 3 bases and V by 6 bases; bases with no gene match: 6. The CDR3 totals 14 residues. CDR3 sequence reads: CSVDRGLDTGELFF. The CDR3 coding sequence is TGCAGCGTCGACAGGGGATTGGACACCGGGGAGCTGTTTTTT.

The CDR3 protein is CASRSLDQPQHF. For the CDR3, the DNA is TGTGCCAGCAGAAGTCTGGATCAGCCCCAGCATTTT. The J gene is TRBJ1-5, the V gene TRBV6-5; D ambiguous. Germline CDR1 and CDR2: MNHEY and SVGAGI. The CDR3 spans 12 residues. V shed 6 bases and J shed 5 bases, with 8 bases lying between them.

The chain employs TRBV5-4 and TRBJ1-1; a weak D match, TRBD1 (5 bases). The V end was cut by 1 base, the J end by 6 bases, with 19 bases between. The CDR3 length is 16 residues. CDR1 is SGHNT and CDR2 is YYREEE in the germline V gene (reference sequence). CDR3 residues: CASSLRVGPLIPEAFF. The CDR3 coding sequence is TGTGCCAGCAGCTTGCGGGTGGGACCCCTGATCCCTGAAGCTTTCTTT.

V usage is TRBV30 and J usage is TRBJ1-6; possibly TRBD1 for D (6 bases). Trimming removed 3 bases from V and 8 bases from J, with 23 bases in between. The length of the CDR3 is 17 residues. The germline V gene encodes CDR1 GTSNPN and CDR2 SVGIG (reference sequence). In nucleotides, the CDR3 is TGTGCCTGGAGCCTCTCCGGAGGGGGGTTTGGTCATTCACCCCTCCACTTT. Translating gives CAWSLSGGGFGHSPLHF.

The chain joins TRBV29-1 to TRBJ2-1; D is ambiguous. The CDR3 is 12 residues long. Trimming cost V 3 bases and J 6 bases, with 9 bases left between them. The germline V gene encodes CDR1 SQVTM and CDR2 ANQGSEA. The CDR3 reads CSVDFQSNEQFF. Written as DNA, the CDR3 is TGCAGCGTTGATTTCCAGTCCAATGAGCAGTTCTTC.